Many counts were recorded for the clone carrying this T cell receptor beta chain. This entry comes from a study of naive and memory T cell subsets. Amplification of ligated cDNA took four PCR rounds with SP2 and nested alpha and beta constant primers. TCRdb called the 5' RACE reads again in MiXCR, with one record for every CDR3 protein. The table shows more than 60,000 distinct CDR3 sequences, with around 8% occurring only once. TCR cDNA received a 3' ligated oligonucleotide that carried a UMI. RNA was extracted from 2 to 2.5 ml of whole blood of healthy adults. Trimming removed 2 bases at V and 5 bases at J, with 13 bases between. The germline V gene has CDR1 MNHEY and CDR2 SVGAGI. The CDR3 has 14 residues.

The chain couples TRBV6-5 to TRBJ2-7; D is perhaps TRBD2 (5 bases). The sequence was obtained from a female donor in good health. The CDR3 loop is CASSYESPGDEQYF. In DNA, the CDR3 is TGTGCCAGCAGTTACGAGTCTCCCGGGGACGAGCAGTACTTC.